This TCR beta chain was sequenced during a study of shared clonotypes between healthy human individuals. General study findings and limits: Shared clonotypes across all four donors exceeded non-shared ones in generation probability.

This clone was seen once. What it binds is unknown. The length of the CDR3 is 14 residues. Trimming removed 2 bases from V and 5 bases from J, with 12 bases in between. Germline CDR1 reads SGHRS; CDR2 reads YFSETQ. Sequenced by immunoSEQ multiplex PCR; TCRdb stores in-frame clones only, minus some. The sample carries roughly 1,500,000 clones, just under 99% recorded once. The specimen was naive CD4+ T cells sorted from blood. The subset denotes: CD45RA+ positively selected. This sequence originates from a man aged 25-45 years in good health. The chain recombines TRBV5-1 with TRBJ2-3, with a possible D match to TRBD1 (6 bases). As DNA, the CDR3 is TGCGCCAGCAGCTTTCGGACAGCAGAAGATACGCAGTATTTT. Amino acids: CASSFRTAEDTQYF. Full variable domain (outside the CDR3, taken from reference TRBV5-1 and TRBJ2-3): KAGVTQTPRYLIKTRGQQVTLSCSPISGHRSVSWYQQTPGQGLQFLFEYFSETQRNKGNFPGRFSGRQFSNSRSEMNVSTLELGDSALYLCASSFRTAEDTQYFGPGTRLTVL.